This TCR beta chain comes out of a study of CD4 and CD8 cells across lung adenocarcinoma regions. Localized lung adenocarcinoma, a non-small cell lung cancer, affected the donors. Trimming took 4 bases from V and 3 from J; bases not matched to a gene: 2. Looked up from germline, CDR1 is SGHTA and CDR2 is FQGNSA. This CDR3 has 14 residues. TCRdb ran MiXCR on the PCR reads and lists one entry per CDR3 protein. The sample holds fewer than 30,000 distinct CDR3 sequences, approximately 51% seen once. The sample was CD8+ T cells from the center of a lung tumor. This chain connects TRBV7-2 to TRBJ2-1; 8 bases map to TRBD2. The clonotype originates from a male donor with lung adenocarcinoma. The CD4 and CD8 labels of this study may be unreliable. The CDR3 reads CASSSRGVYNEQFF. CDR3 sequence (DNA): TGTGCCAGCAGCTCGCGGGGGGTCTACAATGAGCAGTTCTTC.